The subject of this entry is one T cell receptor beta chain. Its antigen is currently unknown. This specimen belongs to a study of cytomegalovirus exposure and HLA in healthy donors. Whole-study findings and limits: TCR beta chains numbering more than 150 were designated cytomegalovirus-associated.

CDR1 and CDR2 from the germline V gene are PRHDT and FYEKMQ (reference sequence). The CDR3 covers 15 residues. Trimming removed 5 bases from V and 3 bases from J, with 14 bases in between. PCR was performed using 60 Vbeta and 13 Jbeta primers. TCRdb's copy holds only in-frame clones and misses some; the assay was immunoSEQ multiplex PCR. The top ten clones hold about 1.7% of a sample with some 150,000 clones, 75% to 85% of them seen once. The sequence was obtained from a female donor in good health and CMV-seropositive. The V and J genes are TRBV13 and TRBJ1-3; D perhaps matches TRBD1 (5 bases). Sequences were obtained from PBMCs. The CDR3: CASSMPGTLGNTIYF. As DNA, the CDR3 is TGTGCCAGCAGCATGCCTGGGACTCTTGGAAACACCATATATTTT.